Listed below are T cell receptor beta chains from one sample, sequenced in a study of blood T cells in healthy people across ages. TCRdb passed the 5' RACE reads through MiXCR, listing each CDR3 protein once. The table lists approximately 780,000 distinct CDR3 sequences, about 26% of them singletons. The data also belong to a second study, concerning T cells of mothers and their children.

The sequencing input was blood. The receptors derive from a boy between 10 and 17 years old in good health. Both conserved end residues are part of each CDR3. Clone size is stated in some rows and not others, as once, few, many or a class when expanded.

NA	TRBV12-3/TRBV12-4	TRBJ2-1	CASSKLANEQFF
NA	TRBV6-5	TRBJ2-5	CASGLGQGEWETQYF
NA	TRBV5-1	TRBJ1-2	CASSSGGSDGYTF
NA	TRBV9	TRBJ2-3	CATNRGDTDTQYF
NA	TRBV3-1	TRBJ1-2	CASSRAGGAYGYTF
NA	TRBV5-1	TRBJ1-2	CASSARTGDNYGYTF
NA	TRBV19	TRBJ2-3	CASSLSMAGGDTQYF
NA	TRBV30	TRBJ1-2	CAWSAGGQRYSYTF
NA	TRBV7-8	TRBJ2-3	CASSLVDSLPTDTQYF
NA	TRBV6-6	TRBJ2-5	CASKRQAEETQYF
NA	TRBV4-1	TRBJ2-1	CASSQDRGRGNNEQFF
NA	TRBV18	TRBJ2-3	CASSPRQTSTDTQYF
many	TRBV29-1	TRBJ2-4	CSVVRLAGEGVAKNIQYF
few	TRBV2	TRBJ2-6	CASRKESSGANVLTF
NA	TRBV11-2	TRBJ2-4	CASSPREAKNIQYF
few	TRBV4-1	TRBJ1-6	CASSPGGDGYNSPLHF
few	TRBV20-1	TRBJ2-2	CSAVRGATGDTGELFF
few	TRBV7-9	TRBJ2-7	CASGSYNQRSGTYYEQYF